This T cell receptor beta chain was captured in a study of blood T cells in healthy people across ages. The overall study: With template switching, about one barcoded beta molecule was captured per two T cells.

A J-beta primer mix and a sample-barcoded 5' primer were used in a second PCR of roughly 6 to 11 cycles. TCRdb reprocessed the 5' RACE reads with MiXCR, giving one entry per CDR3 protein. The sample carries about 640,000 distinct CDR3 sequences, roughly 53% recorded once. Notes on the study in general: Both higher diversity and more naive CD4+ cells marked long-lived donors when set against aged donors. Estimated diversity that came from one million T cells was considered an underestimate.

As to this clonotype: Its antigen is undetermined.

The germline gives CDR1 SQVTM, CDR2 ANQGSEA. The CDR3 extends over 10 amino acids. V was clipped by 4 bases and J by 11 bases, with 11 bases between them. The receptor was derived from a man between 60 and 75 years old in good health. The sample taken for sequencing was blood. The chain joins TRBV29-1 to TRBJ2-5; tentatively, D is TRBD2 (5 bases). CDR3 sequence reads: CSVGERKQYF. The CDR3 coding sequence is TGCAGCGTTGGAGAGCGGAAGCAGTACTTC.